A single sample gave rise to the 23 T cell receptor beta chains below, sequenced in a study of blood T cell repertoires in COVID-19. The data were produced by immunoSEQ multiplex PCR, yet TCRdb's version contains in-frame clones alone and is incomplete. The top ten clones hold about 2.6% of a sample with 250,000 or so clones, around 86% of them seen once. What was sequenced was PBMCs or T cells enriched from blood (not recorded which). These receptors all stem from a woman aged 18-29 years who had recovered from COVID-19.

The chain is built from TRBV15 and TRBJ1-1, with 8 bases lining up with TRBD1. CDR1 and CDR2 (germline): LNHNV, YYDKDF (reference sequence). With 0 bases clipped from V and 3 bases from J, the junction kept 15 bases outside the gene matches. The CDR3 covers 19 residues. The CDR3 region is CATSRDDLSQGEWDTEAFF. DNA for the CDR3: TGTGCCACCAGCAGAGACGATTTGTCACAGGGGGAATGGGACACTGAAGCTTTCTTT.

This clone was recorded only once. The genes are TRBV7-6 and TRBJ2-7, with D possibly matching TRBD2 (6 bases). The germline V gene encodes CDR1 SGHVS and CDR2 FNYEAQ. This CDR3 region has 14 residues. V was cut by 5 bases and J by 1 base, with 12 bases left in between. DNA for the CDR3: TGTGCCAGCAGCGGGGAGGTGGGGTCCTACGAGCAGTACTTC. The encoded protein is CASSGEVGSYEQYF.

This clone was observed a handful of times. In DNA form, the CDR3 reads TGTGCCAGCAGCTTAAGGTCGGGGGGGGATACGCAGTATTTT. Its protein is CASSLRSGGDTQYF. The genes are TRBV13 and TRBJ2-3, with TRBD2 matching over 8 bases. Per germline, CDR1 PRHDT and CDR2 FYEKMQ (reference sequence). This CDR3 contains 14 residues. V trimming: 2 bases; J trimming: 6 bases; junction bases outside the gene matches: 4.

As DNA, the CDR3 is TGCGCCAGCAGCCGGGGCGGCAACAATGAGCAGTTCTTC. Translating it yields CASSRGGNNEQFF. The gene calls are TRBV4-1 and TRBJ2-1; D may be TRBD1 (5 bases). The CDR3 runs to 13 residues. The V gene lost 4 bases and the J gene lost 5 bases, with 9 bases spanning the gap. The germline V gene encodes CDR1 MGHRA and CDR2 YSYEKL.

V is TRBV6-1 and J is TRBJ2-7, with 8 bases aligning to TRBD2. The CDR3 runs 17 residues. Unmatched junction bases numbered 14, after V lost 4 bases and J lost 3 bases. Germline V gene data show CDR1 as MNHNS and CDR2 as SASEGT. CDR3 amino acids: CASSVPESTSVFYEQYF. The DNA of the CDR3 is TGTGCCAGCAGTGTCCCGGAATCGACTAGCGTTTTCTACGAGCAGTACTTC.

This clone was seen only once. The chain couples TRBV5-4 to TRBJ1-2; no clear D. The CDR3 extends over 13 amino acids. From germline, CDR1 is SGHNT and CDR2 YYREEE (reference sequence). Trimming removed 0 bases from V and 3 bases from J, with 6 bases in between. DNA of the CDR3: TGTGCCAGCAGCTTGGATAGCCACTATGGCTACACCTTC. This codes for CASSLDSHYGYTF.

This chain connects TRBV29-1 to TRBJ2-1, with 9 nucleotides matching TRBD2. Trimming removed 4 bases from V and 6 bases from J; junction bases left unmatched: 4. The CDR3 is made up of 13 amino acids. CDR1 is SQVTM and CDR2 is ANQGSEA in the germline V gene. CDR3 nucleotides: TGCAGCGTTGCCACTAGCGGGTCCAATGAGCAGTTCTTC. It encodes CSVATSGSNEQFF.

In nucleotides, the CDR3 is TGTGCCAGCAGCTTCCCCCCCCCGTACGAGCAGTACTTC. It encodes CASSFPPPYEQYF. The chain carries TRBV6-2 or TRBV6-3 and TRBJ2-7, with no clear D. The CDR3 is made up of 13 amino acids. Trimming took 6 bases from V and 4 from J, leaving 13 bases between them. Germline lookup yields CDR1 MNHEY and CDR2 SVGEGT.

The chain has TRBV30 and TRBJ2-3; TRBD1 agrees at 10 bases. CDR1 and CDR2 from the germline V gene are GTSNPN and SVGIG (reference sequence). The CDR3 has 15 amino acids. The ends lost 4 bases at V and 4 bases at J; junction bases unmatched: 8. The DNA for the CDR3 is TGTGCCTGGACAACGACAGGGGGCACTGCAGATACGCAGTATTTT. This codes for CAWTTTGGTADTQYF. The variable domain in full, completed from reference TRBV30 and TRBJ2-3, reads SQTIHQWPATLVQPVGSPLSLECTVEGTSNPNLYWYRQAAGRGLQLLFYSVGIGQISSEVPQNLSASRPQDRQFILSSKKLLLSDSGFYLCAWTTTGGTADTQYFGPGTRLTVL.

This chain uses TRBV6-1 with TRBJ2-3; 7 bases line up with TRBD1. This CDR3 region has 16 residues. Unmatched junction bases numbered 11, after V lost 4 bases and J lost 4 bases. CDR1 and CDR2 (germline): MNHNS, SASEGT. This CDR3 reads CASSGYYDRDADTQYF. The CDR3 DNA reads TGTGCCAGCAGTGGATACTATGACAGGGATGCAGATACGCAGTATTTT.

The genes are TRBV6-1 and TRBJ1-6; 8 nucleotides agree with TRBD1. The CDR3 extends over 14 amino acids. The ends lost 10 bases at V and 6 bases at J; junction bases unmatched: 8. The V gene's germline CDR1 is MNHNS and CDR2 SASEGT. Here the CDR3 reads CATREQGVNSPLHF. DNA for the CDR3: TGTGCCACCCGAGAACAGGGGGTTAATTCACCCCTCCACTTT.

This clone has only a few counts. The chain employs TRBV21-1 and TRBJ1-1. TRBV21-1 is a pseudogene. The CDR3 is 12 residues long. The CDR3 coding sequence is TGTGCCAGCGGAGATTTGAACACTGAAGCTTTCTTT. This sequence encodes CASGDLNTEAFF.

V usage is TRBV29-1 and J usage is TRBJ2-2; 7 bases align to TRBD1. CDR1 is SQVTM and CDR2 is ANQGSEA in the germline V gene. J gave up 0 bases and V 8 bases, and 6 bases lay outside the gene matches. The CDR3 runs 14 residues. For the CDR3, the DNA is TGCAGCACACGGACAGGCGCGAACACCGGGGAGCTGTTTTTT. It yields the protein CSTRTGANTGELFF.

The chain couples TRBV3-1 (or the pseudogene TRBV3-2) to TRBJ2-7; D is perhaps TRBD2 (6 bases). This CDR3 region has 16 residues. From germline, CDR1 is LGHDT and CDR2 YNNKEL (reference sequence). V was shortened by 5 bases and J by 6 bases, with 23 bases between the two germline ends. CDR3 bases: TGTGCCAGCAGCATCGGTGCGGGAAAAGCGTTCGGCGAGCAGTACTTC. Translated: CASSIGAGKAFGEQYF.

The chain is built from TRBV3-1 (or the pseudogene TRBV3-2) and TRBJ1-2, with a possible D match to TRBD1 (5 bases). V was clipped by 2 bases and J by 13 bases, with 14 bases between them. The CDR3 consists of 12 residues. Looked up from germline, CDR1 is LGHDT and CDR2 is YNNKEL (reference sequence). CDR3 amino acids: CASSQLTGEATF. In DNA form, the CDR3 reads TGTGCCAGCAGCCAACTTACGGGGGAGGCCACCTTC.

The chain employs TRBV5-4 and TRBJ1-4; D call uncertain. The CDR3 length is 15 residues. In germline, CDR1 is SGHNT, CDR2 YYREEE (reference sequence). Trimming pared 6 bases from V and 4 bases from J, leaving 16 bases between. CDR3 bases: TGTGCCAGCAAACCTTCCCGGAGAAGTAATGAAAAACTGTTTTTT. Translated, it gives CASKPSRRSNEKLFF.

This chain connects TRBV4-1 to TRBJ1-1; possibly TRBD1 for D (6 bases). V was pared by 6 bases and J by 1 base, with 9 bases between. There are 13 residues in the CDR3. Germline-derived CDR1 and CDR2 are MGHRA and YSYEKL. The CDR3 loop reads CASSLQGNTEAFF. CDR3 nucleotide sequence: TGCGCCAGCAGTTTACAGGGGAACACTGAAGCTTTCTTT.

The V and J genes are TRBV7-2 and TRBJ2-3; tentative D call: TRBD2 (7 bases). The CDR3 has 16 amino acids. CDR1 is SGHTA and CDR2 is FQGNSA in the germline V gene. The V gene lost 0 bases and the J gene lost 6 bases, with 16 bases spanning the gap. The CDR3 sequence is CASSLALGGGLDTQYF. In nucleotides, the CDR3 is TGTGCCAGCAGCTTAGCGCTTGGGGGGGGGCTGGATACGCAGTATTTT.

This rearrangement joins TRBV7-6 to TRBJ2-7; 7 bases match TRBD1. V gave up 5 bases and J gave up 7 bases; unmatched junction bases: 5. This CDR3 has 12 amino acids. Germline V lookup: CDR1 SGHVS, CDR2 FNYEAQ. Here the CDR3 reads CASSQGDLEQYF. CDR3 nucleotide sequence: TGTGCCAGCAGCCAGGGGGATCTGGAGCAGTACTTC.

This CDR3 reads CASSSPPGSYEQYF. The CDR3 bases are TGTGCCAGCAGCTCCCCCCCGGGATCCTACGAGCAGTACTTC. V is TRBV7-9 and J is TRBJ2-7; D may be TRBD2 (5 bases). Germline assignment: CDR1 SEHNR and CDR2 FQNEAQ (reference sequence). CDR3 length: 14 amino acids. V shed 4 bases and J shed 1 base, with 11 bases lying between them.

As for this clone: The sample carries other DNA sequences with the same CDR3. J is TRBJ1-4 and V is TRBV6-5; 7 bases map to TRBD1. This CDR3 comprises 14 residues. The V gene end was trimmed by 6 bases and the J gene end by 1 base; junction bases not matched to a gene: 2. Germline values: CDR1 MNHEY, CDR2 SVGAGI. The CDR3: CASSHRGTNEKLFF. CDR3 in DNA: TGTGCCAGCAGCCACAGGGGAACTAATGAAAAACTGTTTTTT.

A few counts support this clone. This chain links TRBV15 with TRBJ1-1, with D possibly being TRBD1 (6 bases). The CDR3 extends over 16 amino acids. CDR1 LNHNV and CDR2 YYDKDF come from the germline V gene (reference sequence). V dropped 3 bases and J dropped 1 base, with 15 bases sitting between them. This CDR3 reads CATSRGRQVGNTEAFF. DNA of the CDR3: TGTGCCACCAGCAGGGGGAGACAGGTGGGGAACACTGAAGCTTTCTTT.

The V and J genes are TRBV4-3 and TRBJ2-2; TRBD2 aligns across 7 bases. Germline-derived CDR1 and CDR2 are LGHNA and YSLEER. V dropped 0 bases and J dropped 1; count of bases not matched to a gene: 5. There are 17 residues in the CDR3. CDR3 loop: CASSQDLGGGNTGELFF. CDR3 nucleotides: TGCGCCAGCAGCCAAGATCTGGGCGGGGGGAACACCGGGGAGCTGTTTTTT.